This T cell receptor beta chain emerged from a study of blood T cell repertoires in COVID-19. Whole-study context: COVID-19 samples collected from the United States, Italy and Spain covered acute and convalescent phases. Sources were T cells, B-cell-depleted T cells, or PBMCs; the material itself was cDNA or gDNA.

Per the authors' pipeline: Researchers report that nucleated cell counts were estimated from reference gene primer amplification. The data were produced by immunoSEQ multiplex PCR, yet TCRdb's version contains in-frame clones alone and is incomplete. The DNA was the basis for D and trimming; V, J and clone size are from that table. The sample records 50,000 to 70,000 clones, over 75% being singletons. The CDR3 is made up of 19 amino acids. Trimming pared 2 bases from V and 2 bases from J, leaving 21 bases between. Looked up from germline, CDR1 is SGHAT and CDR2 is FQNNGV. The material sequenced was peripheral blood. The sequence came from a man aged 55 to 70 with active or convalescent COVID-19. The rearrangement joins TRBV11-2 to TRBJ2-2, with TRBD2 as a possible D gene (7 bases). Written as DNA, the CDR3 is TGTGCCAGCAGCTTAATGGGGAGGGGGGCCCCAGCAAACACCGGGGAGCTGTTTTTT. Protein sequence: CASSLMGRGAPANTGELFF.